One and the same sample provided the 27 T cell receptor beta chains below, sequenced in a study of CD8 T cells in ankylosing spondylitis. TCRdb re-derived calls from the 5' RACE reads in MiXCR, one entry per CDR3 protein. Of 500,000 to 550,000 distinct CDR3 sequences in the sample, about 13% were seen once. No antigen is known for these receptors. Study results and caveats: About eight highly homologous variants made up a TCR beta motif that seemed to typify ankylosing spondylitis blood.

The sequencing sample was made of blood, either unsorted or a sorted T cell fraction (not recorded which). The receptor source for this set is a male donor with ankylosing spondylitis.

This clonotype occurred a few times. The chain recombines TRBV7-8 with TRBJ1-2; tentative D call: TRBD1 (6 bases). Germline CDR1 and CDR2: SGHVS and FQNEAQ. The CDR3 is made up of 16 amino acids. V shed 4 bases and J shed 1 base, with 16 bases lying between them. CDR3 DNA: TGTGCCAGCAGCTCCCATTCAGGGGAAGTTAACTATGGCTACACCTTC. Translated: CASSSHSGEVNYGYTF.

This clonotype was observed at least ten times. The chain is built from TRBV7-2 and TRBJ1-3; 8 bases are a match to TRBD1. The V gene end was trimmed by 6 bases and the J gene end by 2 bases; junction bases not matched to a gene: 9. Germline lookup yields CDR1 SGHTA and CDR2 FQGNSA. The length of the CDR3 is 16 residues. CDR3 sequence (DNA): TGTGCCAGCAGTGTGGACAGGGTTGGAACTGGAAACACCATATATTTT. It encodes CASSVDRVGTGNTIYF.

This clonotype showed up just once. The chain couples TRBV3-1 to TRBJ1-2; the match to TRBD1 covers 8 bases. Germline assignment: CDR1 LGHDT and CDR2 YNNKEL (reference sequence). The CDR3 extends over 15 amino acids. The V segment lost 0 bases and the J segment 8 bases; nucleotides outside the gene matches: 8. The CDR3 sequence is CASSQDGQGIGGYTF. For the CDR3, the DNA is TGTGCCAGCAGCCAAGATGGACAGGGAATCGGCGGCTACACCTTC. Together with reference TRBV3-1 and TRBJ1-2, the CDR3 gives the full variable domain: DTAVSQTPKYLVTQMGNDKSIKCEQNLGHDTMYWYKQDSKKFLKIMFSYNNKELIINETVPNRFSPKSPDKAHLNLHINSLELGDSAVYFCASSQDGQGIGGYTFGSGTRLTVV.

The chain carries TRBV11-2 and TRBJ2-5, with D maybe TRBD1 (6 bases). The CDR3 runs to 13 residues. Trimming took off 5 bases at V and 7 bases at J, with 14 bases between the two ends. Germline V gene data show CDR1 as SGHAT and CDR2 as FQNNGV. For the CDR3, the DNA is TGTGCCAGCAGCCAGGACAGTCCGGGGACCCAGTACTTC. It codes for CASSQDSPGTQYF. The full variable domain, completed using reference TRBV11-2 and TRBJ2-5, is EAGVAQSPRYKIIEKRQSVAFWCNPISGHATLYWYQQILGQGPKLLIQFQNNGVVDDSQLPKDRFSAERLKGVDSTLKIQPAKLEDSAVYLCASSQDSPGTQYFGPGTRLLVL.

In this sample, this clonotype turned up many times. This sequence joins TRBV12-3 or TRBV12-4 and TRBJ1-1; 7 nucleotides align to TRBD1. The CDR3 sequence is 14 residues long. Trimming at V came to 6 bases and at J to 5 bases, leaving 9 bases not matched to a gene. The CDR3 sequence: CASRRQGRGTEAFF. As DNA, the CDR3 is TGTGCCAGCAGGAGACAGGGCCGAGGGACTGAAGCTTTCTTT.

The chain recombines TRBV20-1 with TRBJ2-1; 10 bases line up with TRBD2. The CDR3 has 17 amino acids. Germline trimming cut 6 bases from V and 1 base from J; bases unmatched to any gene: 12. Germline assignment: CDR1 DFQATT and CDR2 SNEGSKA (reference sequence). The CDR3 is CSAGASGSFGSYNEQFF. CDR3 in DNA: TGCAGTGCCGGTGCTAGCGGGAGTTTTGGTTCCTACAATGAGCAGTTCTTC.

The CDR3 region is CASSLVGYSRGAYNEQFF. The CDR3 DNA is TGTGCCAGCAGCTTAGTCGGGTATTCGCGGGGCGCCTACAATGAGCAGTTCTTC. This rearrangement joins TRBV11-2 to TRBJ2-1; possible D gene TRBD2, 6 bases. V gave up 1 base and J gave up 2 bases, with 18 bases separating them. Per the germline V gene, CDR1 is SGHAT and CDR2 is FQNNGV. This CDR3 comprises 18 residues.

The sample holds a few counts of this clonotype. This chain links TRBV5-6 with TRBJ2-1, with 7 bases aligning to TRBD2. V was clipped by 0 bases and J by 0 bases; unmatched bases: 3. CDR1 SGHDT and CDR2 YYEEEE come from the germline V gene. The CDR3 is 16 residues long. Here the CDR3 DNA reads TGTGCCAGCAGCTTGGGGAGACTAGCCTCCTACAATGAGCAGTTCTTC. The encoded protein is CASSLGRLASYNEQFF. Full variable domain (rest looked up from reference TRBV5-6 and TRBJ2-1): DAGVTQSPTHLIKTRGQQVTLRCSPKSGHDTVSWYQQALGQGPQFIFQYYEEEERQRGNFPDRFSGHQFPNYSSELNVNALLLGDSALYLCASSLGRLASYNEQFFGPGTRLTVL.

This clonotype was seen a few times. The chain joins TRBV4-2 to TRBJ2-2; TRBD1 aligns across 7 bases. Germline V gene data show CDR1 as LGHNA and CDR2 as YNFKEQ. The CDR3 has 22 amino acids. Losses at the gene ends were 4 bases for V and 4 bases for J; bases not matched to a gene: 27. In DNA, the CDR3 is TGTGCCAGCAGCCCTAGGCCACAGGGGACAGCAAGCTTTACGCCCCGCACCGGGGAGCTGTTTTTT. It codes for CASSPRPQGTASFTPRTGELFF.

This clonotype was picked up a small number of times. The CDR3 is CASSRRLGTDTQYF. The DNA of the CDR3 is TGCGCCAGCAGCCGCCGGCTGGGCACAGATACGCAGTATTTT. The chain uses TRBV5-1 and TRBJ2-3; no clear D gene. Trimming shortened V by 4 bases and J by 1 base, and 10 bases separated the two germline ends. Germline CDR1 and CDR2: SGHRS and YFSETQ. CDR3 length equals 14 residues.

This clonotype was detected only a few times. The rearrangement uses TRBV24-1 and TRBJ2-1; D possibly corresponds to TRBD1 (6 bases). V dropped 4 bases and J dropped 11 bases, with 14 bases sitting between them. CDR1 and CDR2 from the germline V gene are KGHDR and SFDVKD. This CDR3 contains 13 residues. CDR3 sequence: CATSDSGTPKQFF. CDR3 bases: TGTGCCACCAGTGACTCCGGGACACCCAAGCAGTTCTTC.

This clonotype showed up just a few times. Here the CDR3 DNA reads TGTGCCAGCAGCTTCCAGGATTCACCCCTCCACTTT. Protein sequence: CASSFQDSPLHF. The chain combines TRBV7-9 with TRBJ1-6; D unresolved. The germline V gene encodes CDR1 SEHNR and CDR2 FQNEAQ (reference sequence). The CDR3 is 12 residues long. V lost 3 bases and J lost 8, with 5 bases in between.

The chain uses TRBV20-1 and TRBJ2-5; possible D gene TRBD2, 6 bases. The CDR3 is 15 residues long. Trimming cost V 0 bases and J 5 bases, with 16 bases left between them. Germline CDR1 DFQATT, CDR2 SNEGSKA (reference sequence). The CDR3 DNA follows: TGCAGTGCTAGAGATCGTACGGGAGAAACGGAGACCCAGTACTTC. This translates into CSARDRTGETETQYF.

This clonotype has at least ten counts. V usage is TRBV19 and J usage is TRBJ1-1; tentative D call: TRBD1 (5 bases). The CDR3 is 14 amino acids. V gave up 6 bases and J gave up 1 base, with 12 bases separating them. Germline CDR1 and CDR2: LNHDA and SQIVND (reference sequence). The DNA of the CDR3 is TGTGCCAGTAGGCCGTTGGGGCGGAACACTGAAGCTTTCTTT. Its protein product is CASRPLGRNTEAFF. Looking up the rest from reference TRBV19 and TRBJ1-1 gives the full variable domain: DGGITQSPKYLFRKEGQNVTLSCEQNLNHDAMYWYRQDPGQGLRLIYYSQIVNDFQKGDIAEGYSVSREKKESFPLTVTSAQKNPTAFYLCASRPLGRNTEAFFGQGTRLTVV.

The chain couples TRBV12-3 or TRBV12-4 to TRBJ2-7; D is unresolved. Between the trimmed V and J ends, which lost 3 bases and 6 bases, there was a span of 12 bases. The CDR3 consists of 13 residues. DNA for the CDR3: TGTGCCAGCAGTTTTACCCAGGTATCCGAGCAGTACGTC. Amino acids: CASSFTQVSEQYV.

There are a few counts of this clonotype. V gene TRBV2 combines with J gene TRBJ2-5, with D perhaps matching TRBD1 (5 bases). The germline gives CDR1 SNHLY, CDR2 FYNNEI. The length of the CDR3 is 13 residues. Trimming left V 6 bases short and J 0 bases short, with 8 bases between. CDR3 in amino acids: CASRQDNQETQYF. The CDR3 region has the DNA TGTGCCAGCAGGCAGGACAACCAAGAGACCCAGTACTTC. The full variable domain, in which reference TRBV2 and TRBJ2-5 provide the parts outside the CDR3, is EPEVTQTPSHQVTQMGQEVILRCVPISNHLYFYWYRQILGQKVEFLVSFYNNEISEKSEIFDDQFSVERPDGSNFTLKIRSTKLEDSAMYFCASRQDNQETQYFGPGTRLLVL.

The J gene is TRBJ2-3, the V gene TRBV20-1, with 7 bases fitting TRBD2. The germline CDR1 and CDR2 sequences are DFQATT and SNEGSKA (reference sequence). CDR3 size: 13 residues. The V and J ends lost 4 bases and 4 bases, in that order; junction bases with no gene match: 5. The CDR3 DNA is TGCAGTGCTAACCCGGGAGGCTCAGATACGCAGTATTTT. Amino acids: CSANPGGSDTQYF.

The chain recombines TRBV20-1 with TRBJ2-7, with 8 bases aligning to TRBD2. CDR1 and CDR2 from the germline V gene are DFQATT and SNEGSKA (reference sequence). This CDR3 is 14 amino acids long. V lost 2 bases to trimming and J lost 5 bases; unmatched junction nucleotides: 8. The CDR3 region is CSARFSGTRDEQYF. The CDR3 DNA sequence: TGCAGTGCTAGATTCTCAGGGACTAGGGACGAGCAGTACTTC.

This clonotype appeared a few times. The V gene is TRBV3-1, the J gene TRBJ2-1; 11 nucleotides align to TRBD2. V was clipped by 0 bases and J by 6 bases; unmatched bases: 4. The germline V gene has CDR1 LGHDT and CDR2 YNNKEL (reference sequence). The CDR3 consists of 16 residues. In DNA form, the CDR3 reads TGTGCCAGCAGCCAAGATCTAGCGGGGGGACTCAATGAGCAGTTCTTC. Its protein is CASSQDLAGGLNEQFF.

This clonotype appeared a few times. J is TRBJ2-5 and V is TRBV3-1; D unclear. With 1 base removed from V and 0 bases from J, the gap between germline ends came to 9 bases. The CDR3 spans 15 residues. The germline gives CDR1 LGHDT, CDR2 YNNKEL (reference sequence). CDR3 region: CASSQVLSNQETQYF. The CDR3 DNA is TGTGCCAGCAGCCAAGTGTTGTCCAACCAAGAGACCCAGTACTTC.

The sample holds a few counts of this clonotype. This chain joins TRBV5-6 and TRBJ2-2, with D tentatively TRBD1 (5 bases). CDR3 length: 16 amino acids. The germline CDR1 and CDR2 sequences are SGHDT and YYEEEE. V lost 1 base and J 5 bases, leaving 15 bases between the germline ends. The CDR3: CASSLWRRVRTGELFF. Written as DNA, the CDR3 is TGTGCCAGCAGCTTGTGGCGCAGGGTGAGAACCGGGGAGCTGTTTTTT.

The CDR3 is CASSVAQSSSSGNTIYF. CDR3 nucleotides: TGTGCCAGCAGCGTAGCTCAGAGTTCGAGCTCTGGAAACACCATATATTTT. V is TRBV9 and J is TRBJ1-3; no firm D call. CDR3 size: 17 residues. Between the trimmed V and J ends, which lost 0 bases and 0 bases, there was a span of 13 bases. Germline CDR1 reads SGDLS; CDR2 reads YYNGEE.

This clonotype was seen only a few times. CDR3 loop: CASSLYGGGIPYEQYF. The CDR3, as DNA: TGTGCCAGCAGTTTGTACGGGGGCGGAATACCCTACGAGCAGTACTTC. The genes are TRBV12-3 or TRBV12-4 and TRBJ2-7; D may match TRBD1 or TRBD2 (6 bases each). The CDR3 has 16 residues. The V end was cut by 3 bases, the J end by 2 bases, with 17 bases between.

This clonotype was recorded many times. J is TRBJ2-1 and V is TRBV7-9, with TRBD2 matching over 9 bases. CDR1 is SEHNR, CDR2 FQNEAQ, per germline (reference sequence). With V trimmed by 2 bases and J by 6 bases, 5 bases remained unmatched. The CDR3 totals 15 residues. CDR3 in amino acids: CASSLIAGVVNEQFF. CDR3 nucleotides: TGTGCCAGCAGCTTAATAGCGGGAGTTGTCAATGAGCAGTTCTTC.

In this sample, this clonotype turned up a few times. J is TRBJ2-2 and V is TRBV7-2; 10 bases match TRBD1. The germline V gene has CDR1 SGHTA and CDR2 FQGNSA. This CDR3 comprises 16 residues. J was trimmed by 6 bases and V by 5 bases; bases with no gene match: 9. The CDR3 coding sequence is TGTGCCAGCAGCCGGGACAGGGGAATGTTGGCCGGGGAGCTGTTTTTT. It is translated as CASSRDRGMLAGELFF.

The V call is TRBV13, the J call TRBJ2-1, with D possibly being TRBD2 (5 bases). The length of the CDR3 is 15 residues. Trimming stripped 5 bases from V and 3 bases from J, with 14 bases between. CDR1 PRHDT and CDR2 FYEKMQ come from the germline V gene (reference sequence). The CDR3 loop reads CASSPPERIYNEQFF. CDR3 in DNA: TGTGCCAGCAGCCCTCCCGAGCGGATCTACAATGAGCAGTTCTTC.

In the case of this clonotype: A much larger clone sits a single nucleotide away, making a read error possible. The chain joins TRBV12-3 or TRBV12-4 to TRBJ1-4, with 7 bases matching TRBD1. The CDR3 runs 16 residues. Here the CDR3 DNA reads TGTGCCAGCAGCTACACAGGGGCCGCAACTAAAGAAAAACTGTTTTTT. It specifies CASSYTGAATKEKLFF.